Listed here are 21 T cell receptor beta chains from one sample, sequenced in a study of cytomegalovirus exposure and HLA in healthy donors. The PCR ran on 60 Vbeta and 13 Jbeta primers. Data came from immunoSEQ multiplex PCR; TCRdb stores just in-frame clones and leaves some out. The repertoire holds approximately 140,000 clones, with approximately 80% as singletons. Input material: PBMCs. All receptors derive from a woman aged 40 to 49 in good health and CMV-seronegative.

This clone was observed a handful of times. CDR3 in amino acids: CASSLGGAGGVVEFF. The CDR3 DNA sequence: TGTGCCAGCAGCCTCGGCGGGGCGGGAGGGGTCGTCGAGTTCTTC. The chain carries TRBV11-1 and TRBJ2-1, with 9 bases that match TRBD2. J was trimmed by 14 bases and V by 5 bases; bases with no gene match: 16. Germline CDR1 reads SGHAT; CDR2 reads FQDESV (reference sequence). The CDR3 is 15 amino acids.

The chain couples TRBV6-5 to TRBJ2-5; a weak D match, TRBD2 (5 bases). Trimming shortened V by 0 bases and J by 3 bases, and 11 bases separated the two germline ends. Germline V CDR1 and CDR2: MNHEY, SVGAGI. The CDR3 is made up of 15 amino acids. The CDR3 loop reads CASSYSAGYEETQYF. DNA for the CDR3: TGTGCCAGCAGTTACTCGGCGGGTTACGAAGAGACCCAGTACTTC.

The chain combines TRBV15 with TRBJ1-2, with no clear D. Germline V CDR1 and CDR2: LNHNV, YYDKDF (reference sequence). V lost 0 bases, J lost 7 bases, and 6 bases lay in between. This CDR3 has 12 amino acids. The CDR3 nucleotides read TGTGCCACCAGCAGAGATCCCGTTGGCTACACCTTC. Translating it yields CATSRDPVGYTF.

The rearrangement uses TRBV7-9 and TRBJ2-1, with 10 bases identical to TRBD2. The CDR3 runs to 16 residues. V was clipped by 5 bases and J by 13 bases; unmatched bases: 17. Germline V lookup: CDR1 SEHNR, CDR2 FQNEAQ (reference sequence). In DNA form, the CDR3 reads TGTGCCAGCAGCCTTTTGGGTACTAGCGGGAAGTTGACACAGTTCTTC. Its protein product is CASSLLGTSGKLTQFF.

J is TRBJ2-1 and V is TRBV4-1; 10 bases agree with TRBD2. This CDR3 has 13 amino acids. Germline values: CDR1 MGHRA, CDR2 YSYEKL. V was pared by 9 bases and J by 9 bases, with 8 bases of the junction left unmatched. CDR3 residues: CASSIAGGPEQFF. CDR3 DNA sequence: TGCGCCAGTTCTATAGCGGGAGGCCCTGAGCAGTTCTTC.

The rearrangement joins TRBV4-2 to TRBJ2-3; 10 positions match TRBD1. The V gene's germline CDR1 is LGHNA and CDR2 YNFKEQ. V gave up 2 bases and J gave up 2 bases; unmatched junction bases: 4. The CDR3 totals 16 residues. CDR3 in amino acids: CASSQMTGGNTDTQYF. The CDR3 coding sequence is TGTGCCAGCAGCCAAATGACAGGGGGCAACACAGATACGCAGTATTTT.

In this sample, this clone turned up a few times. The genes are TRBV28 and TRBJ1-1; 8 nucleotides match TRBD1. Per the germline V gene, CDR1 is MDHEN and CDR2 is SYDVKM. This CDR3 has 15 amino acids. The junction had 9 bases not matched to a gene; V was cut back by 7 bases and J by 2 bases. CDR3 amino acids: CASTGLTGGNTEAFF. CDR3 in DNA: TGTGCCAGCACTGGCCTCACAGGGGGAAACACTGAAGCTTTCTTT. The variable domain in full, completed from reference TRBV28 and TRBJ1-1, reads DVKVTQSSRYLVKRTGEKVFLECVQDMDHENMFWYRQDPGLGLRLIYFSYDVKMKEKGDIPEGYSVSREKKERFSLILESASTNQTSMYLCASTGLTGGNTEAFFGQGTRLTVV.

The CDR3 protein is CAWSPRGEAFF. The CDR3 coding sequence is TGTGCCTGGAGCCCACGAGGTGAAGCTTTCTTT. The genes are TRBV30 and TRBJ1-1; D call uncertain. This CDR3 comprises 11 residues. Germline V gives CDR1 GTSNPN, CDR2 SVGIG (reference sequence). Trimming took off 3 bases at V and 7 bases at J, with 9 bases between the two ends.

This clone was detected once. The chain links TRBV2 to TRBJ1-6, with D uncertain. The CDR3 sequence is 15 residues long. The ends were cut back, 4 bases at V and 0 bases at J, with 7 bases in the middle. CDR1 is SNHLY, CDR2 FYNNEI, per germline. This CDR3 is CASSATSSYNSPLHF. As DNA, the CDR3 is TGTGCCAGCAGTGCCACAAGCTCCTATAATTCACCCCTCCACTTT.

The chain's CDR3 is CASSAPPSGTYEQYF. In DNA form, the CDR3 reads TGTGCCAGCAGTGCCCCGCCCAGCGGAACCTACGAGCAGTACTTC. The rearrangement uses TRBV28 and TRBJ2-5; perhaps TRBD2 as D (5 bases). Near its end, the DNA agrees better with TRBJ2-7, so the J call may be wrong. Germline V gene data show CDR1 as MDHEN and CDR2 as SYDVKM. The CDR3 sequence is 15 residues long.

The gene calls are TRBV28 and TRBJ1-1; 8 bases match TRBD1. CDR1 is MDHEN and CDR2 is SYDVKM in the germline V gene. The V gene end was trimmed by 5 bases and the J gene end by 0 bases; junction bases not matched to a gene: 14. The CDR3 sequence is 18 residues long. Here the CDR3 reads CASSRLGQGGRLNTEAFF. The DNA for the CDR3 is TGTGCCAGCAGTCGCTTAGGACAGGGAGGTCGTCTGAACACTGAAGCTTTCTTT.

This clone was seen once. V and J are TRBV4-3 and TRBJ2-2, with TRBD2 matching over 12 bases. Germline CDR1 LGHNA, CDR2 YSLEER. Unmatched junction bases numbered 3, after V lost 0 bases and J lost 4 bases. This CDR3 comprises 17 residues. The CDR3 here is CASSQDPGLAGTGELFF. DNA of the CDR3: TGCGCCAGCAGCCAAGATCCGGGACTAGCGGGCACCGGGGAGCTGTTTTTT.

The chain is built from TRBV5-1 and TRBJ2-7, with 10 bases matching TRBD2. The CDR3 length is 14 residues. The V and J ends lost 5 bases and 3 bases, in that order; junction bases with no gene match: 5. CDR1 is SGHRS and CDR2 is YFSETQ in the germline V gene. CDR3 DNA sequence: TGCGCCAGCAGTTTTGGACTAGCGGACTACGAGCAGTACTTC. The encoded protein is CASSFGLADYEQYF.

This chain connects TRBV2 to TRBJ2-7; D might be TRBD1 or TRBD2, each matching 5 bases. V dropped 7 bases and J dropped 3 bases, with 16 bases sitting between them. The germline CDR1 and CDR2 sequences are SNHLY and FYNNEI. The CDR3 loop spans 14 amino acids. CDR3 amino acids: CASIEGQLLYEQYF. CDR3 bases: TGTGCCAGCATTGAGGGGCAACTCCTCTACGAGCAGTACTTC.

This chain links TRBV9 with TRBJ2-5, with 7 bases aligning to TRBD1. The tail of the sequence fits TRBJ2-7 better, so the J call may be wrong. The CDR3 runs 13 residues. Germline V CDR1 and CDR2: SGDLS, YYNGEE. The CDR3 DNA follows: TGTGCCAGCAGCGGCCAACAGGGGACCGAGCAGTACTTC. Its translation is CASSGQQGTEQYF.

The CDR3 bases are TGTGCCAGCAGCCCCCGGGGAGGCCCTAGCTCCTACGAGCAGTACTTC. This gives the protein CASSPRGGPSSYEQYF. This sequence joins TRBV7-2 and TRBJ2-7, with a weak D call TRBD2 (6 bases). Trimming removed 5 bases from V and 0 bases from J, with 17 bases in between. The CDR3 covers 16 residues. Germline V lookup: CDR1 SGHTA, CDR2 FQGNSA.

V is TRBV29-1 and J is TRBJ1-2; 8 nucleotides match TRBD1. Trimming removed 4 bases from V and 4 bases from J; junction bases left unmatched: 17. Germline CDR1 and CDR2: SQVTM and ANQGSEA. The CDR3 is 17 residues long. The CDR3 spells CSVVSARQGALGYGYTF. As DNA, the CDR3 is TGCAGCGTTGTGTCGGCTAGGCAGGGGGCGCTTGGCTATGGCTACACCTTC.

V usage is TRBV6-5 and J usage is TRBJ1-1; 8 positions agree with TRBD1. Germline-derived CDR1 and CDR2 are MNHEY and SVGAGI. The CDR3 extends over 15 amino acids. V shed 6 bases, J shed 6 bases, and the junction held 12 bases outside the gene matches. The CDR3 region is CASSVARGQGAEAFF. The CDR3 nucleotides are TGTGCCAGCAGCGTCGCGAGAGGACAGGGTGCTGAAGCTTTCTTT.

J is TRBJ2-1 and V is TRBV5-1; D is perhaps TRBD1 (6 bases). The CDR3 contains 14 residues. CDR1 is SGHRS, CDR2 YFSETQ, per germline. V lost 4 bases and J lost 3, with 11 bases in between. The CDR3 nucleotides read TGCGCCAGCAGCCCAAACAGGGACTACAATGAGCAGTTCTTC. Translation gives CASSPNRDYNEQFF.

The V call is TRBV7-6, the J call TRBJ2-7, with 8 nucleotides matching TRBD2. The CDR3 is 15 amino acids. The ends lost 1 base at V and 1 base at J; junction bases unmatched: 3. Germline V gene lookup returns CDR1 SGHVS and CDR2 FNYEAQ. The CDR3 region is CASSLVAGGSYEQYF. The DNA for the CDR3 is TGTGCCAGCAGCTTAGTGGCGGGGGGATCCTACGAGCAGTACTTC.

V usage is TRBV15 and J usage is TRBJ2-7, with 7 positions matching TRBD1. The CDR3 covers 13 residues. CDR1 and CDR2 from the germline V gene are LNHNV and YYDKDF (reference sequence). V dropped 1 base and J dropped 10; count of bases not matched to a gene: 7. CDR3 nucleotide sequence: TGTGCCACCAGCAGAGTAGACAGGGCCGGTCAGTACTTC. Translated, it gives CATSRVDRAGQYF.